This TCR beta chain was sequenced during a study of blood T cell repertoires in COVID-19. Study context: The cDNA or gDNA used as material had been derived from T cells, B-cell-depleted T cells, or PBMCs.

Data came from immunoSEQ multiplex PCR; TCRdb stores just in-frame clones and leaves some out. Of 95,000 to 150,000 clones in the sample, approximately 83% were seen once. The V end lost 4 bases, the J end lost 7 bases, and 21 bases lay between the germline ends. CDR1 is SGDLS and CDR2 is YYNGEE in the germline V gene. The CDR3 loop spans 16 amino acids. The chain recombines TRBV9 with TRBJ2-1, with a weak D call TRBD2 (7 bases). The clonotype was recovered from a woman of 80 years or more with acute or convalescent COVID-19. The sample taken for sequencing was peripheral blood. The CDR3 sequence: CASSPWNGGRTNEQFF. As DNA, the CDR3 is TGTGCCAGCAGCCCCTGGAACGGGGGGCGAACTAATGAGCAGTTCTTC.